The entry below describes one T cell receptor (beta chain). Its antigen remains unknown. The data were taken from a study of T cells in Graves' hyperthyroidism and ophthalmopathy. Study-level points and caveats: Stable hyperthyroidism and ophthalmopathy were separated using 13 V-J signatures.

Ophthalmopathy cases met thresholds of Clinical Activity Score at least 3, NOSPECS grade at least 4 and duration under 3 months. Exclusion followed for patients with uncontrolled infection, other autoimmune disease, pregnancy or lactation. Diagnosis relied on clinical symptoms, serum thyroxine and TRAb, thyroid ultrasound and orbital computed tomography. Template material for amplifying TCR beta CDR3 regions consisted of RNA transcripts. Using the HTBI primer set, a first-round RT-PCR was run on the TCR CDR3. TCRdb ran MiXCR on the multiplex PCR reads and lists one entry per CDR3 protein. The table includes roughly 250,000 distinct CDR3 sequences, roughly 22% detected once. CDR1 is LGHNT and CDR2 is FRNRAP in the germline V gene. V was cut by 3 bases and J by 1 base, with 16 bases left in between. The CDR3 is 17 amino acids.

Material: blood. This chain connects TRBV12-5 to TRBJ2-1, with D tentatively TRBD1 or TRBD2 (6 bases each). The TCR originated in a man aged 30-40 years with Graves' ophthalmopathy. CDR3 coding DNA: TGTGCTAGTGGTTTCCCTCCGGGGGCGACATCCTACAATGAGCAGTTCTTC. Its protein product is CASGFPPGATSYNEQFF.